Sequencing of this TCR beta chain was carried out in a study of control samples from healthy donors and cancer patients. Data came from immunoSEQ multiplex PCR; TCRdb stores just in-frame clones and leaves some out. The sample has approximately 70,000 clones; 89% are singletons. Germline lookup yields CDR1 SNHLY and CDR2 FYNNEI. The CDR3 runs to 15 residues. V shed 5 bases, J shed 6 bases, and the junction held 9 bases outside the gene matches. The sequencing sample was made of PBMCs. The chain carries TRBV2 and TRBJ1-5; 8 bases are shared with TRBD1. This TCR came from a man aged 55-75 years with colorectal cancer. The CDR3 here is CASSIGSRGLQPQHF. CDR3 DNA sequence: TGTGCCAGCAGTATCGGGTCCAGGGGGCTTCAGCCCCAGCATTTT.